This TCR beta chain was captured by sequencing in a study of blood T cells in healthy people across ages. Study-wide findings and caveats: Significant beta diversity loss was already apparent by age 40, declining roughly linearly.

A second about 7 to 11 cycle PCR used barcoded and J-beta primers. TCRdb recomputed calls from the 5' RACE reads with MiXCR, one row per CDR3 protein. The sample comprises fewer than 950,000 distinct CDR3 sequences, about 36% of which are singletons, and 13% rests with the top ten. Concerning this clonotype: Its antigen is as yet unknown.

The CDR3 length is 12 residues. Between the trimmed V and J ends, which lost 5 bases and 11 bases, there was a span of 15 bases. The germline V gene has CDR1 LGHNA and CDR2 YSLEER. This receptor was identified in a man between 18 and 35 years old in good health. Material for sequencing was blood. The chain recombines TRBV4-3 with TRBJ2-5; D might be TRBD1 or TRBD2, each matching 5 bases. CDR3 sequence (DNA): TGCGCCAGCAGCAACAGGAGGAATGAGCAGTACTTC. This encodes CASSNRRNEQYF.